These T cell receptor beta chains were read from a single sample in a study of identical twins. TCRdb reanalysed the 5' RACE reads using MiXCR and keeps one entry per CDR3 protein. This table holds a few hundred thousand distinct CDR3 sequences, about 9% found once. These data were likewise used in another study, on yellow fever vaccine responses in identical twins.

Sequenced material: CD8+ T cells sorted from blood. These receptors came from a woman under 30 in good health. Each CDR3 is given with its conserved first and last residue. The D gene is left open where the match is weak.

v_call	j_call	cdr3_length	d_call	cdr3_aa
TRBV5-1	TRBJ2-7	13	NA	CASPRQVAYEQYF
TRBV6-1	TRBJ1-2	15	NA	CASSEWAGINYGYTF
TRBV7-6	TRBJ2-2	17	TRBD2	CASSLGLAGPNTGELFF
TRBV6-1	TRBJ2-3	17	TRBD2	CASESSLAGEFNSAQYF
TRBV4-3	TRBJ2-7	14	NA	CASSQDSGTYEQYF
TRBV6-2/TRBV6-3	TRBJ1-1	17	NA	CASSYSFEGQDNTEAFF
TRBV5-6	TRBJ2-7	15	NA	CASSLVRDPTYEQYF
TRBV12-3/TRBV12-4	TRBJ1-5	15	NA	CASSLWGANNQPQHF
TRBV12-3/TRBV12-4	TRBJ2-1	15	TRBD1	CASSVRDREFNEQFF
TRBV2	TRBJ1-6	15	NA	CASSATSGYNSPLHF
TRBV20-1	TRBJ2-5	15	TRBD2	CSASPTSEMAETQYF
TRBV24-1	TRBJ2-7	13	TRBD1	CATSDRTGVEQYF
TRBV6-1	TRBJ2-5	17	NA	CASSEMGGGGPQETQYF
TRBV27	TRBJ2-5	14	NA	CASSRGLKGETQYF
TRBV6-4	TRBJ2-3	12	NA	CASSEGSDTQYF
TRBV6-1	TRBJ2-3	15	NA	CASTLDGTSTDTQYF
TRBV27	TRBJ2-5	14	TRBD1	CASGTGDFGLTQYF
TRBV10-1	TRBJ2-4	14	NA	CASSEDRSKNIQYF
TRBV20-1	TRBJ2-5	12	NA	CSASQGGETQYF